This T cell receptor (beta chain) was identified during a study of cytomegalovirus exposure and HLA in healthy donors. Whole-study results and caveats: In an earlier analysis, about 87% or about 30%: the productive usage of most TCR beta V segments.

Germline values: CDR1 MNHEY, CDR2 SVGAGI. CDR3 length: 11 residues. V lost 6 bases to trimming and J lost 3 bases, with 6 bases between them. 13 Jbeta primers and 60 Vbeta primers were used for the PCR. TCRdb's table, derived via immunoSEQ multiplex PCR, lists solely in-frame clones and lacks some. The profile shows approximately 150,000 clones, 80% of them singletons. This clone showed up just a few times. What it binds is unknown. The sample carries other DNA sequences with the same CDR3. The J gene is TRBJ2-7, the V gene TRBV6-5, with D unclear. The source material was PBMCs. The receptor comes from a man younger than 35 in good health and CMV-seropositive. CDR3 coding DNA: TGTGCCAGCAGGACAAACTACGAGCAGTACTTC. It codes for CASRTNYEQYF.